The source of this T cell receptor (beta chain) is a study of blood T cells in healthy people across ages. About the research overall: The capture of about one barcoded beta molecule per two T cells was achieved by template switching.

In germline, CDR1 is SQVTM, CDR2 ANQGSEA. The CDR3 has 12 amino acids. The V gene end was trimmed by 7 bases and the J gene end by 1 base; junction bases not matched to a gene: 3. It was with a sample-barcoded 5' primer and a J-beta primer mix that a second PCR of about 6 to 12 cycles was run. Every single cDNA molecule received a tag from a template-switch adaptor with 12 random nucleotides. TCRdb ran MiXCR on the 5' RACE reads and lists one entry per CDR3 protein. The data hold 1.5 million to 1.8 million distinct CDR3 sequences, with 42% observed a single time. The sample taken for sequencing was blood. The chain recombines TRBV29-1 with TRBJ1-1; TRBD1 matches 7 bases. This clonotype originated in a woman aged 18-29 years in good health. Written as DNA, the CDR3 is TGCAGCGCGGGGACAGCGAACACTGAAGCTTTCTTT. This encodes CSAGTANTEAFF.